The source of this T cell receptor beta chain is a study of graft-versus-host responses after intestinal transplantation. Unmatched junction bases numbered 1, after V lost 3 bases and J lost 0 bases. Germline values: CDR1 SGDLS, CDR2 YYNGEE. This CDR3 spans 15 amino acids. Details on this clone: Its matching antigen is unknown.

Data came from immunoSEQ multiplex PCR; TCRdb stores just in-frame clones and leaves some out. The sample has tens of thousands of clones, around 90% seen once. Sequenced material: unstimulated CD8+ T cells sorted from spleen or lymph node cells, taken before intestinal transplant. The J gene is TRBJ2-1, the V gene TRBV9, with TRBD2 matching over 9 bases. This receptor was identified in a human donor who received an intestinal transplant. The CDR3 DNA is TGTGCCAGCAGCGATAGCGGGGGCTCCTACAATGAGCAGTTCTTC. Its protein is CASSDSGGSYNEQFF.